The 31 T cell receptor beta chains presented below share a single source sample, sequenced in a study of CD4 T cells in relation to SARS-CoV-2 and coronaviruses. Sequenced by immunoSEQ multiplex PCR; TCRdb stores in-frame clones only, minus some. The data contain some 35,000 clones, over 75% of them singletons. Sequencing input: memory CD4+ T cells from PBMCs. These receptors all come from an adult with COVID-19.

This chain connects TRBV29-1 to TRBJ1-2; unclear D gene. The V gene's germline CDR1 is SQVTM and CDR2 ANQGSEA. V lost 6 bases and J 4 bases, leaving 18 bases between the germline ends. CDR3 length: 14 amino acids. CDR3 in DNA: TGCAGCGTAGTAGAACACAGCCGGACCTATGGCTACACCTTC. Its protein product is CSVVEHSRTYGYTF.

The CDR3 protein is CASSGTAYEQYF. The CDR3 DNA follows: TGTGCCAGCAGTGGTACAGCCTACGAGCAGTACTTC. The chain is built from TRBV25-1 and TRBJ2-7, with D unclear. V lost 4 bases and J lost 2, with 6 bases in between. The CDR3 length is 12 residues. Germline V gene sequence: CDR1 MGHDK, CDR2 SYGVNS.

CDR3 loop: CASSLTGYGSAKNIQYF. The CDR3 DNA reads TGTGCCAGCAGTTTAACAGGGTATGGGAGTGCCAAAAACATTCAGTACTTC. The rearrangement uses TRBV27 and TRBJ2-4; the D gene is possibly TRBD1 (6 bases). Germline V gene sequence: CDR1 MNHEY, CDR2 SMNVEV (reference sequence). The CDR3 consists of 17 residues. Trimming removed 2 bases from V and 1 base from J, with 15 bases in between.

This clone was counted a few times. V is TRBV9 and J is TRBJ2-1; D call uncertain. The CDR3 covers 15 residues. The germline V and J ends were trimmed by 2 bases and 3 bases, with 12 bases remaining between them. Germline V gene sequence: CDR1 SGDLS, CDR2 YYNGEE. CDR3 protein: CASSVDGAHYNEQFF. The CDR3 bases are TGTGCCAGCAGCGTGGACGGCGCCCACTACAATGAGCAGTTCTTC.

V is TRBV27 and J is TRBJ2-1; 9 nucleotides match TRBD2. The CDR3 totals 16 residues. Losses at the gene ends were 2 bases for V and 3 bases for J; bases not matched to a gene: 5. Germline-derived CDR1 and CDR2 are MNHEY and SMNVEV (reference sequence). The CDR3 bases are TGTGCCAGCAGTTTAACTGCGGGGGGGATCTACAATGAGCAGTTCTTC. This gives the protein CASSLTAGGIYNEQFF.

This chain links TRBV4-1 with TRBJ1-4, with D hard to call. This CDR3 contains 13 residues. Germline assignment: CDR1 MGHRA and CDR2 YSYEKL. The V end was cut by 1 base, the J end by 3 bases, with 3 bases between. CDR3 protein: CASSQVSNEKLFF. The CDR3 bases are TGCGCCAGCAGCCAAGTTTCTAATGAAAAACTGTTTTTT.

The V and J genes are TRBV5-1 and TRBJ1-1; 7 bases fit TRBD1. The CDR3 contains 14 residues. J lost 4 bases, V lost 0 bases, and 3 bases had no gene match. Per germline, CDR1 SGHRS and CDR2 YFSETQ. The CDR3 DNA reads as TGCGCCAGCAGCTTGGGTTCAGGGGGCACTGAAGCTTTCTTT. It is translated as CASSLGSGGTEAFF. Full variable domain (missing parts from reference TRBV5-1 and TRBJ1-1): KAGVTQTPRYLIKTRGQQVTLSCSPISGHRSVSWYQQTPGQGLQFLFEYFSETQRNKGNFPGRFSGRQFSNSRSEMNVSTLELGDSALYLCASSLGSGGTEAFFGQGTRLTVV.

The J gene is TRBJ2-7, the V gene TRBV5-1, with 10 positions matching TRBD1. Germline trimming cut 2 bases from V and 3 bases from J; bases unmatched to any gene: 11. CDR3 size: 17 residues. Looked up from germline, CDR1 is SGHRS and CDR2 is YFSETQ. CDR3 DNA sequence: TGCGCCAGCAGCTTTGGGCACGGGGGACAGGGGCTCTACGAGCAGTACTTC. This translates into CASSFGHGGQGLYEQYF.

V is TRBV19 and J is TRBJ2-3; D may be TRBD1 or TRBD2 (6 bases each). CDR3 size: 14 residues. V lost 3 bases, J lost 2 bases, and 9 bases lay in between. Germline values: CDR1 LNHDA, CDR2 SQIVND (reference sequence). DNA of the CDR3: TGTGCCAGTAGTATGGGGGGCGCCACAGATACGCAGTATTTT. Its protein is CASSMGGATDTQYF. Drawing the rest from reference TRBV19 and TRBJ2-3, the complete variable domain is DGGITQSPKYLFRKEGQNVTLSCEQNLNHDAMYWYRQDPGQGLRLIYYSQIVNDFQKGDIAEGYSVSREKKESFPLTVTSAQKNPTAFYLCASSMGGATDTQYFGPGTRLTVL.

The table lists this clone with a count of one. The chain carries TRBV5-1 and TRBJ1-2, with 7 bases identical to TRBD1. The CDR3 contains 15 residues. The germline CDR1 and CDR2 sequences are SGHRS and YFSETQ. Trimming at V came to 3 bases and at J to 7 bases, leaving 12 bases not matched to a gene. CDR3 sequence: CASSSTSGTASGYTF. The CDR3 DNA sequence: TGCGCCAGCAGCTCCACTTCCGGGACAGCCAGTGGCTACACCTTC.

This clone came up a few times. The rearrangement uses TRBV6-5 and TRBJ1-5; D call uncertain. Germline CDR1 MNHEY, CDR2 SVGAGI. The CDR3 contains 14 residues. Trimming took off 2 bases at V and 1 base at J, with 6 bases between the two ends. The CDR3 is CASSYRESNQPQHF. The CDR3 region has the DNA TGTGCCAGCAGTTACCGGGAGAGCAATCAGCCCCAGCATTTT.

This clone was seen a single time. V usage is TRBV5-5 and J usage is TRBJ1-6; 9 bases fit TRBD1. Germline V gene sequence: CDR1 SGHKS, CDR2 YYEKEE (reference sequence). J lost 7 bases, V lost 4 bases, and 9 bases had no gene match. The length of the CDR3 is 16 residues. CDR3 in DNA: TGTGCCAGCAGCCCACCGGGACAGGGTTACAATTCACCCCTCCACTTT. Translated: CASSPPGQGYNSPLHF.

This chain uses TRBV19 with TRBJ2-1, with D perhaps being TRBD1 or TRBD2 (6 bases each). This CDR3 has 16 amino acids. Germline V gene lookup returns CDR1 LNHDA and CDR2 SQIVND (reference sequence). V was trimmed by 7 bases and J by 6 bases, leaving 22 bases between them. CDR3 sequence (DNA): TGTGCCAGTACTGCCGGAAGGGGGGCTGGAGGCAATGAGCAGTTCTTC. Translated: CASTAGRGAGGNEQFF. Drawing the rest from reference TRBV19 and TRBJ2-1, the complete variable domain is DGGITQSPKYLFRKEGQNVTLSCEQNLNHDAMYWYRQDPGQGLRLIYYSQIVNDFQKGDIAEGYSVSREKKESFPLTVTSAQKNPTAFYLCASTAGRGAGGNEQFFGPGTRLTVL.

The V and J genes are TRBV5-1 and TRBJ1-6; D is possibly TRBD1 (5 bases). The CDR3 totals 14 residues. With 2 bases removed from V and 5 bases from J, the gap between germline ends came to 8 bases. Germline CDR1 and CDR2: SGHRS and YFSETQ. The CDR3 DNA sequence: TGCGCCAGCAGCTTTCAGGGAGATAATTCACCCCTCCACTTT. Translating it yields CASSFQGDNSPLHF.

The rearrangement joins TRBV5-1 to TRBJ1-2; 10 bases match TRBD1. This CDR3 region has 14 residues. CDR1 is SGHRS, CDR2 YFSETQ, per germline. Germline trimming cut 3 bases from V and 3 bases from J; bases unmatched to any gene: 2. The CDR3 spells CASSSTGGDYGYTF. The CDR3 DNA sequence: TGCGCCAGCAGCTCGACAGGGGGCGACTATGGCTACACCTTC.

V usage is TRBV11-2 and J usage is TRBJ2-5; 7 nucleotides align to TRBD2. This CDR3 spans 15 amino acids. The V gene's germline CDR1 is SGHAT and CDR2 FQNNGV. Unmatched junction bases numbered 7, after V lost 2 bases and J lost 4 bases. The CDR3 loop is CASSLFAGRVETQYF. The CDR3 coding sequence is TGTGCCAGCAGCTTATTTGCGGGGAGGGTAGAGACCCAGTACTTC.

The gene calls are TRBV11-1 and TRBJ2-1; a possible D gene is TRBD2 (6 bases). The V end lost 2 bases, the J end lost 6 bases, and 17 bases lay between the germline ends. The CDR3 length is 16 residues. CDR1 SGHAT and CDR2 FQDESV come from the germline V gene (reference sequence). The CDR3 is CASSLWGLKTSNEQFF. CDR3 in DNA: TGTGCCAGCAGCTTATGGGGACTCAAAACCTCCAATGAGCAGTTCTTC.

In nucleotides, the CDR3 is TGTGCCAGCAGCCAAAAGATATCCGGGGAGCTGTTTTTT. It codes for CASSQKISGELFF. The chain is built from TRBV7-2 and TRBJ2-2; D unclear. This CDR3 is 13 amino acids long. Germline V gene data show CDR1 as SGHTA and CDR2 as FQGNSA. The V end lost 5 bases, the J end lost 6 bases, and 10 bases lay between the germline ends. Full variable domain (rest looked up from reference TRBV7-2 and TRBJ2-2): GAGVSQSPSNKVTEKGKDVELRCDPISGHTALYWYRQSLGQGLEFLIYFQGNSAPDKSGLPSDRFSAERTGGSVSTLTIQRTQQEDSAVYLCASSQKISGELFFGEGSRLTVL.

The rearrangement links TRBV28 to TRBJ1-2; weak D call: TRBD1 (6 bases). Trimming shortened V by 2 bases and J by 3 bases, and 10 bases separated the two germline ends. The CDR3 consists of 14 residues. CDR1 and CDR2 (germline): MDHEN, SYDVKM. CDR3 DNA sequence: TGTGCCAGCAGTTTAAAAGGACAGTACTATGGCTACACCTTC. Its translation is CASSLKGQYYGYTF.

This chain joins TRBV11-3 and TRBJ2-5; 10 bases are a match to TRBD2. Trimming cost V 3 bases and J 4 bases; bases outside gene matches: 5. This CDR3 has 15 residues. The germline V gene has CDR1 SGHNT and CDR2 YENEEA. CDR3 coding DNA: TGTGCCAGCAGCTTGAGCGGGGGGGCCGGAGAGACCCAGTACTTC. Residues: CASSLSGGAGETQYF.

The chain links TRBV2 to TRBJ2-1; TRBD1 is a possible D gene (6 bases). CDR1 SNHLY and CDR2 FYNNEI come from the germline V gene. V lost 8 bases, J lost 5 bases, and 7 bases lay in between. This CDR3 region has 11 residues. CDR3 sequence (DNA): TGTGCCAGCCAGGGGAACAATGAGCAGTTCTTC. Protein: CASQGNNEQFF.

The chain couples TRBV5-8 to TRBJ2-3; D not resolved. CDR3 length: 14 residues. V was shortened by 0 bases and J by 2 bases, with 7 bases between the two germline ends. Germline lookup yields CDR1 SGHTS and CDR2 YDEGEE. The CDR3: CASSLGQSTDTQYF. DNA of the CDR3: TGTGCCAGCAGCTTGGGGCAGTCCACAGATACGCAGTATTTT.

This rearrangement joins TRBV27 to TRBJ1-6; weak D call: TRBD1 (5 bases). Germline V gene sequence: CDR1 MNHEY, CDR2 SMNVEV (reference sequence). Trimming pared 6 bases from V and 8 bases from J, leaving 11 bases between. The CDR3 runs to 13 residues. The CDR3 loop is CASSPLGDSPLHF. CDR3 DNA: TGTGCCAGCAGCCCCCTAGGGGATTCACCCCTCCACTTT.

The V and J genes are TRBV6-6 and TRBJ1-6; possible D gene TRBD1, 5 bases. The CDR3 is made up of 11 amino acids. Germline values: CDR1 MNHNY, CDR2 SVGAGI (reference sequence). Trimming took 7 bases from V and 8 from J, leaving 6 bases between them. CDR3 bases: TGTGCCAGCATGACAGATTCACCCCTCCACTTT. Protein sequence: CASMTDSPLHF.

The chain couples TRBV7-6 to TRBJ2-2, with 7 bases identical to TRBD1. The ends lost 4 bases at V and 1 base at J; junction bases unmatched: 6. The CDR3 has 16 residues. CDR1 and CDR2 from the germline V gene are SGHVS and FNYEAQ. CDR3 DNA: TGTGCCAGCAGCTCCGACGACAGGGAGAACACCGGGGAGCTGTTTTTT. Amino acid sequence: CASSSDDRENTGELFF.

CDR3 nucleotide sequence: TGTGCCAGCAGCTTAGCAACAGATACGCAGTATTTT. It codes for CASSLATDTQYF. This chain joins TRBV11-1 and TRBJ2-3; D ambiguous. Germline V gives CDR1 SGHAT, CDR2 FQDESV (reference sequence). The CDR3 has 12 residues. Trimming took 0 bases from V and 3 from J, leaving 1 base between them.

The chain has TRBV9 and TRBJ1-2; 7 bases map to TRBD1. This CDR3 has 14 residues. CDR1 and CDR2 from the germline V gene are SGDLS and YYNGEE. V was pared by 5 bases and J by 7 bases, with 11 bases of the junction left unmatched. The CDR3 nucleotides are TGTGCCAGCAGGAAGGAGGGGGCGGTATCTGGCTACACCTTC. Its translation: CASRKEGAVSGYTF.

This chain links TRBV5-1 with TRBJ2-1, with TRBD2 matching 11 bases. CDR3 size: 15 residues. Germline V gene data show CDR1 as SGHRS and CDR2 as YFSETQ. Losses at the gene ends were 2 bases for V and 8 bases for J; bases not matched to a gene: 6. The CDR3, as DNA: TGCGCCAGCAGCTTTCGACTAGCGGGGTTGGATGAGCAGTTCTTC. It is translated as CASSFRLAGLDEQFF.

This rearrangement joins TRBV6-5 to TRBJ2-1, with D perhaps given as TRBD1 or TRBD2 (5 bases each). The CDR3 consists of 12 residues. V shed 10 bases and J shed 8 bases, with 15 bases lying between them. Germline V gene data show CDR1 as MNHEY and CDR2 as SVGAGI. DNA of the CDR3: TGTGCCATTCCCCGTAGGGACCATGAGCAGTTCTTC. This translates into CAIPRRDHEQFF.

This clone was recorded only once. The rearrangement uses TRBV6-1 and TRBJ1-5; 7 bases match TRBD1. This CDR3 region has 15 residues. The V gene's germline CDR1 is MNHNS and CDR2 SASEGT. J was trimmed by 6 bases and V by 2 bases; bases with no gene match: 7. The CDR3: CASSETGAWAQPQHF. The CDR3 DNA sequence: TGTGCCAGCAGTGAAACAGGGGCTTGGGCTCAGCCCCAGCATTTT.

The V and J genes are TRBV7-2 and TRBJ1-3; D is uncertain. This CDR3 has 13 residues. Trimming cost V 0 bases and J 5 bases, with 5 bases left between them. Germline V gives CDR1 SGHTA, CDR2 FQGNSA. This chain's CDR3 is CASSLALRNTIYF. The CDR3 nucleotides read TGTGCCAGCAGCTTAGCCCTACGAAACACCATATATTTT.